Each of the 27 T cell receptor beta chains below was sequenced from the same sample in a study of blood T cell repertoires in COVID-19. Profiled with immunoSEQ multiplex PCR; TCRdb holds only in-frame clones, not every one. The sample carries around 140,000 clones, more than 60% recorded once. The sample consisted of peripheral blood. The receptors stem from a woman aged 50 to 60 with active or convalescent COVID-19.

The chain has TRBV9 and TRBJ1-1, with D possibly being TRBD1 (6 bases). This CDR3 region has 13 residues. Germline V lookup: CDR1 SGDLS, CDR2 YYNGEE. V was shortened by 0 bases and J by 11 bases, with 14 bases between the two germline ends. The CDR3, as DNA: TGTGCCAGCAGCGTAGGAGGAGGGGGGGCGGCTTTCTTT. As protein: CASSVGGGGAAFF.

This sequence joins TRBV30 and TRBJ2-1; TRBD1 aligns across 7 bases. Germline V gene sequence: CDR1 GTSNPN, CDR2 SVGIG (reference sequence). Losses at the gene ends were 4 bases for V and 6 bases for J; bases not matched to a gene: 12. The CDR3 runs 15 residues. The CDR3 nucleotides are TGTGCCTGGACTTACCCCGGGACAGCCAGCAATGAGCAGTTCTTC. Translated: CAWTYPGTASNEQFF.

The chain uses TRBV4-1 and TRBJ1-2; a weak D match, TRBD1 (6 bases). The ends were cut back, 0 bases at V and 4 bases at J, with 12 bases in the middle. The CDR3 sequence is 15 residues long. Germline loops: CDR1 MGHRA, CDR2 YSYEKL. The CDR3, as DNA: TGCGCCAGCAGCCAAGATCCTGGACAGATCTATGGCTACACCTTC. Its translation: CASSQDPGQIYGYTF.

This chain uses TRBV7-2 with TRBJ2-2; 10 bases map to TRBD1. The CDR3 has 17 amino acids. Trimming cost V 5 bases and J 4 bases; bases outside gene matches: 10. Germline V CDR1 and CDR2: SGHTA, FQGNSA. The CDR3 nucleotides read TGTGCCAGCAGCCCCACTGGGACAGGGGCGAGCACCGGGGAGCTGTTTTTT. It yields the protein CASSPTGTGASTGELFF.

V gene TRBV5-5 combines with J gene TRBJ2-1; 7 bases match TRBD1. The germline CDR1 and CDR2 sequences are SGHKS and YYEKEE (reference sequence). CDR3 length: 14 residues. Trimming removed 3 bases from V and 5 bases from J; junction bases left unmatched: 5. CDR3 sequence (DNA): TGTGCCAGCAGCTATGGGACAGACGACAATGAGCAGTTCTTC. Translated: CASSYGTDDNEQFF. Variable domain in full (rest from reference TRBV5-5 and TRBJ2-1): DAGVTQSPTHLIKTRGQQVTLRCSPISGHKSVSWYQQVLGQGPQFIFQYYEKEERGRGNFPDRFSARQFPNYSSELNVNALLLGDSALYLCASSYGTDDNEQFFGPGTRLTVL.

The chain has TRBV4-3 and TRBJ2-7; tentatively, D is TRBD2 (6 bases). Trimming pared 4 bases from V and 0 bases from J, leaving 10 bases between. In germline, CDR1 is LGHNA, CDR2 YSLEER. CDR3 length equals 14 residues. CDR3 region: CASSPMTSSYEQYF. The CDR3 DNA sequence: TGCGCCAGCAGCCCCATGACTAGCTCCTACGAGCAGTACTTC.

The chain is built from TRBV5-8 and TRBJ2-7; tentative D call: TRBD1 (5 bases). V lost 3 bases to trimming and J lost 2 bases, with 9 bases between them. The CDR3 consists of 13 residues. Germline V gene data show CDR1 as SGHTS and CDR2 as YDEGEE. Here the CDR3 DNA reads TGTGCCAGCAGCTATAGGGGTACCTACGAGCAGTACTTC. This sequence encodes CASSYRGTYEQYF.

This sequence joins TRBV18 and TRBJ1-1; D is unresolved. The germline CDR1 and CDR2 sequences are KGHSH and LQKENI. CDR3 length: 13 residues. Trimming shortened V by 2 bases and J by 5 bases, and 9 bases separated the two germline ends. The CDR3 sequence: CASSPGLETEAFF. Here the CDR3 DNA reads TGTGCCAGCTCACCAGGACTTGAAACTGAAGCTTTCTTT.

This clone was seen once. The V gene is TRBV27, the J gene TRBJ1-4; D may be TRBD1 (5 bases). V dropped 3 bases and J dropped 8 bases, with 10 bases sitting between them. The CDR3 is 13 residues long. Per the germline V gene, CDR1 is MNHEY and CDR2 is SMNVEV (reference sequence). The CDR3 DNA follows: TGTGCCAGCAGTTTTAGGGGAGGGGAAAAACTGTTTTTT. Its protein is CASSFRGGEKLFF.

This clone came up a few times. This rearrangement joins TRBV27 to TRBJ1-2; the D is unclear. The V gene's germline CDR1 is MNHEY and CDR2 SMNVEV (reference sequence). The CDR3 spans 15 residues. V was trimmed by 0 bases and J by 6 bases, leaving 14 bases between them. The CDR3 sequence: CASSLSAPYRDGYTF. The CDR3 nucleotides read TGTGCCAGCAGTTTATCGGCCCCCTACAGAGATGGCTACACCTTC.

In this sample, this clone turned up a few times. This CDR3 is CASSPQRSSGANVLTF. CDR3 nucleotides: TGTGCCAGCAGCCCTCAGAGGAGCTCTGGGGCCAACGTCCTGACTTTC. The chain has TRBV9 and TRBJ2-6; no clear D. Trimming took 4 bases from V and 0 from J, leaving 11 bases between them. Germline CDR1 is SGDLS and CDR2 is YYNGEE. The CDR3 consists of 16 residues.

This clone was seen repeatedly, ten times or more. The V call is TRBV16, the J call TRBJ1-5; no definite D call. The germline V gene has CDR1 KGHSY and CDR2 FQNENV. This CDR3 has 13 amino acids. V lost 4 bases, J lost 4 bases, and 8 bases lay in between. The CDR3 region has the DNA TGTGCCAGCAGCCCCGGGATAAATCAGCCCCAGCATTTT. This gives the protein CASSPGINQPQHF.

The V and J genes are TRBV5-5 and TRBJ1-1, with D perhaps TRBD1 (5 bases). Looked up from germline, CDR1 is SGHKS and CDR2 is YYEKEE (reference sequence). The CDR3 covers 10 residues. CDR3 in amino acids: CPGGNTEAFF. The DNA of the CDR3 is TGTCCCGGGGGGAACACTGAAGCTTTCTTT.

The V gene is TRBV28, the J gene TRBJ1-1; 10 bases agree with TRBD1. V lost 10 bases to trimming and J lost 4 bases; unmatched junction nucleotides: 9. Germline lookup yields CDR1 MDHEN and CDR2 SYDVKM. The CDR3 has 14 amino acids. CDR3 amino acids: CATGPGQGITEAFF. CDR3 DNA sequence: TGTGCCACCGGACCGGGACAGGGGATCACTGAAGCTTTCTTT. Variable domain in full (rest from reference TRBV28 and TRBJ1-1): DVKVTQSSRYLVKRTGEKVFLECVQDMDHENMFWYRQDPGLGLRLIYFSYDVKMKEKGDIPEGYSVSREKKERFSLILESASTNQTSMYLCATGPGQGITEAFFGQGTRLTVV.

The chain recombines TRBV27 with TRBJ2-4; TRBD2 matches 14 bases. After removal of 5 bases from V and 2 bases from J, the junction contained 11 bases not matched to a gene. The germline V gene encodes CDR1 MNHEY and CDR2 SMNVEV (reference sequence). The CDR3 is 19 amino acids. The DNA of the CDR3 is TGTGCCAGCAGTCCGGGACTAGCGGGAGAACCTCAACCCAAAAACATTCAGTACTTC. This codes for CASSPGLAGEPQPKNIQYF.

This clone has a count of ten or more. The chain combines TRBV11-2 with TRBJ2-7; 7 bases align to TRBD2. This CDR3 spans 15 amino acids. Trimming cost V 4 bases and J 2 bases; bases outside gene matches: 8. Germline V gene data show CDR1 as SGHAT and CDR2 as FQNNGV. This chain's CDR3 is CASSSSSGVTYEQYF. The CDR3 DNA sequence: TGTGCCAGCAGCTCGAGCAGCGGGGTTACCTACGAGCAGTACTTC.

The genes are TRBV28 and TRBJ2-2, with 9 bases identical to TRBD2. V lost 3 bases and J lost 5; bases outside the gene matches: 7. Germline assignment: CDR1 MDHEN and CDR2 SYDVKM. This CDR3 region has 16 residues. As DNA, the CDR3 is TGTGCCAGCAGTTTGGCGGGAGGGCCGAGGACCGGGGAGCTGTTTTTT. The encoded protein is CASSLAGGPRTGELFF.

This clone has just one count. This CDR3 reads CASSLRTGTGNTIYF. Here the CDR3 DNA reads TGTGCCAGCAGCTTAAGGACAGGGACTGGAAACACCATATATTTT. The chain recombines TRBV7-2 with TRBJ1-3; 8 bases map to TRBD1. The trim removed 2 bases at V and 2 bases at J, leaving 2 bases unmatched. The CDR3 has 15 amino acids. Germline CDR1 is SGHTA and CDR2 is FQGNSA.

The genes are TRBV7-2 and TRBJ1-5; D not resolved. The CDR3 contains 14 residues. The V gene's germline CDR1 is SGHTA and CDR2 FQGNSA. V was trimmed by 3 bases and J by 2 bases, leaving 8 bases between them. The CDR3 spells CASSFTFGNQPQHF. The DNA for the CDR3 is TGTGCCAGCAGCTTTACATTTGGCAATCAGCCCCAGCATTTT.

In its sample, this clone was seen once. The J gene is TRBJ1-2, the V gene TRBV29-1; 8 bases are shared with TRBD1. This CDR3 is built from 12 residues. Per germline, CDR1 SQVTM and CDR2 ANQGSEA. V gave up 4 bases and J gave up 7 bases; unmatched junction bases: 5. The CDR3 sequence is CSVADRESGYTF. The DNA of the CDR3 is TGCAGCGTTGCGGACAGGGAAAGTGGCTACACCTTC.

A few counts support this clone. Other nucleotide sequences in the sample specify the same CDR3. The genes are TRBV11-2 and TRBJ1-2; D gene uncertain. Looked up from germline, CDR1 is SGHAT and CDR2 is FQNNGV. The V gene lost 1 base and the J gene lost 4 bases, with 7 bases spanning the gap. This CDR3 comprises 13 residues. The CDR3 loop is CASSLGGGYGYTF. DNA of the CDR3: TGTGCCAGCAGCTTAGGGGGAGGCTATGGCTACACCTTC.

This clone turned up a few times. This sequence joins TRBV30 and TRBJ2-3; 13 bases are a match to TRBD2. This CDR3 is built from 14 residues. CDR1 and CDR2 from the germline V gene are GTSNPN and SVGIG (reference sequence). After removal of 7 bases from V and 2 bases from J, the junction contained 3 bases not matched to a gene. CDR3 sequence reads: CASGLAGNTDTQYF. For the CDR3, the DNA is TGTGCCTCGGGACTAGCGGGAAACACAGATACGCAGTATTTT.

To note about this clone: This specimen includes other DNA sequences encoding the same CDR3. This CDR3 reads CASSLSGAGELFF. In nucleotides, the CDR3 is TGTGCCAGTAGTCTTAGCGGGGCCGGGGAGCTGTTTTTT. The rearrangement joins TRBV6-2 or TRBV6-3 to TRBJ2-2; 8 nucleotides match TRBD2. Unmatched junction bases numbered 6, after V lost 9 bases and J lost 6 bases. Germline V gene data show CDR1 as MNHEY and CDR2 as SVGEGT. CDR3 length equals 13 residues.

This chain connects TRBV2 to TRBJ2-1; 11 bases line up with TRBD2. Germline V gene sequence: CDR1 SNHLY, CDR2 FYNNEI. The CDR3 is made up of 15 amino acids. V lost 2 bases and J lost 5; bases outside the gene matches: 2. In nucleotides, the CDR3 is TGTGCCAGCAGTGAAAGACTAGCGGGGAACAATGAGCAGTTCTTC. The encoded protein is CASSERLAGNNEQFF.

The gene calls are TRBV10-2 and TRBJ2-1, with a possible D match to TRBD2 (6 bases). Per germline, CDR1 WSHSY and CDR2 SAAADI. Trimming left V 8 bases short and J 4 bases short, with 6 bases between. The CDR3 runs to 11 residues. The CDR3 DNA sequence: TGCGCCAGCGGGACTTACAATGAGCAGTTCTTC. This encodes CASGTYNEQFF.

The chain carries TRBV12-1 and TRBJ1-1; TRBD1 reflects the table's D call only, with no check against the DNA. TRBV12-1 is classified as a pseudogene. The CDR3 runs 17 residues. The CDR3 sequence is CASSFIQGVPRGTEAFF. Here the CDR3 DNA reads TGTGCCAGCAGCTTCATCCAGGGGGTCCCAAGGGGCACTGAAGCTTTCTTT.

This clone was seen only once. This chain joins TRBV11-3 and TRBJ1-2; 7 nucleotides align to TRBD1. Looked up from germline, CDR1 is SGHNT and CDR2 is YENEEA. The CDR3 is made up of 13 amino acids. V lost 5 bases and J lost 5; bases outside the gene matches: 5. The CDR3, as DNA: TGTGCCAGCAGCCTGGAGACAGGGTATGGCTACACCTTC. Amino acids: CASSLETGYGYTF.